The source of this TCR beta chain is a study of T cell responses to AZD1222 COVID-19 vaccine. About the study: Both about-4-week and about-12-week second-dose recipients were combined. Broader study findings: Across spike, vaccine-associated CD4 TCRs were found, dominant at 160-218 and 743-854. Sampling that yielded the repertoires occurred only after the peak T cell response. Baseline antibody screening turned up just five to seven seropositive AZD1222 recipients.

The germline V gene has CDR1 SGHVS and CDR2 FQNEAQ. Between the trimmed V and J ends, which lost 1 base and 5 bases, there was a span of 6 bases. This CDR3 has 12 residues. Worth noting for this clone: Its antigen remains unknown.

The table came from immunoSEQ multiplex PCR; TCRdb's copy has only in-frame clones and leaves some out. The top ten hold 0.99% of the sample, which has around 170,000 clones, roughly 88% seen once. The sequence was collected from an adult in good health. Here the sequenced sample was peripheral blood, taken on day 0 of AZD1222 vaccination. This rearrangement joins TRBV7-8 to TRBJ2-7; no firm D call. The CDR3 sequence: CASSLVKHEQYF. In DNA, the CDR3 is TGTGCCAGCAGCTTAGTTAAACACGAGCAGTACTTC. The variable domain in full, completed from reference TRBV7-8 and TRBJ2-7, reads GAGVSQSPRYKVAKRGQDVALRCDPISGHVSLFWYQQALGQGPEFLTYFQNEAQLDKSGLPSDRFFAERPEGSVSTLKIQRTQQEDSAVYLCASSLVKHEQYFGPGTRLTVT.